The present T cell receptor beta chain was sequenced within a study of blood T cell repertoires in COVID-19. At the level of the study: Sites in the United States, Italy and Spain provided acute and convalescent COVID-19 samples. The cDNA or gDNA used as material had been derived from T cells, B-cell-depleted T cells, or PBMCs.

In the source study's methods: Nucleated cell counts were estimated from reference gene primer amplification. TCRdb's copy holds only in-frame clones and misses some; the assay was immunoSEQ multiplex PCR. The DNA was the basis for D and trimming; V, J and clone size are from that table. The table records 95,000 to 100,000 clones, 70% to 85% of them present only once. This CDR3 has 12 residues. The V and J ends lost 9 bases and 6 bases respectively, with 14 bases between them. Germline lookup yields CDR1 KGHDR and CDR2 SFDVKD. This clonotype was obtained from a man aged 70 or older with acute or convalescent COVID-19. The V and J genes are TRBV24-1 and TRBJ2-7; D is uncertain. The source material was peripheral blood. Here the CDR3 DNA reads TGTGCCACCCCGGGTACCGTTAGCGAGCAGTACTTC. Its protein is CATPGTVSEQYF.